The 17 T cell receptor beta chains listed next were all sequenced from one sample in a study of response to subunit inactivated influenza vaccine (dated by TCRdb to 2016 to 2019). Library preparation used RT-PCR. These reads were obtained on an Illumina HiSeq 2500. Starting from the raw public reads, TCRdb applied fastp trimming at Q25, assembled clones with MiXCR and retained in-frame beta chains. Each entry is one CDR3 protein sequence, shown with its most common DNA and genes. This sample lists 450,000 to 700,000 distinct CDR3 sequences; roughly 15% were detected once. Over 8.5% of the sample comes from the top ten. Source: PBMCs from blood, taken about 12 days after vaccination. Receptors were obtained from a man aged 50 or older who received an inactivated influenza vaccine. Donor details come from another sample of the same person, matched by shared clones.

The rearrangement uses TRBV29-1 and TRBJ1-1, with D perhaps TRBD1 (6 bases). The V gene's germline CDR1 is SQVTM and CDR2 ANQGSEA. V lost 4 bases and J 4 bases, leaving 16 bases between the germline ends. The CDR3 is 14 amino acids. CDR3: CSVVLGALGTEAFF. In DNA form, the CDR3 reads TGCAGCGTTGTCCTGGGGGCGCTTGGCACTGAAGCTTTCTTT.

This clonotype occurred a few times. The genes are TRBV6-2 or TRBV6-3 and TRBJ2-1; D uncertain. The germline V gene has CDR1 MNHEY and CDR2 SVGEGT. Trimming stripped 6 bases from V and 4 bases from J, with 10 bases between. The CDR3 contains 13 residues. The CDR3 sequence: CASSENPYNEQFF. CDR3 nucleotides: TGTGCCAGCAGCGAGAACCCATACAATGAGCAGTTCTTC.

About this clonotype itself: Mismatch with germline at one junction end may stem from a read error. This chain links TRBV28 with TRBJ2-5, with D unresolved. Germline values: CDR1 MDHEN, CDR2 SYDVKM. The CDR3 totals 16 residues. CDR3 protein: CASSTIWLGSQETLYF. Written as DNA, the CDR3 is TGTGCCAGCAGCACAATCTGGTTGGGCAGCCAAGAGACCCTGTACTTC.

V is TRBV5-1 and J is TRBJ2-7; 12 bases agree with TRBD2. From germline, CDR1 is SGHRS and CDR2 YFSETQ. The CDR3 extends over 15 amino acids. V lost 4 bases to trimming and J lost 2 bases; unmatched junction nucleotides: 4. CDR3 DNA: TGCGCCAGCAGCGGACCTAGCGGGAGGGCCTACGAGCAGTACTTC. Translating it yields CASSGPSGRAYEQYF. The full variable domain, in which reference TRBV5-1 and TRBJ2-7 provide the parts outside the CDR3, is KAGVTQTPRYLIKTRGQQVTLSCSPISGHRSVSWYQQTPGQGLQFLFEYFSETQRNKGNFPGRFSGRQFSNSRSEMNVSTLELGDSALYLCASSGPSGRAYEQYFGPGTRLTVT.

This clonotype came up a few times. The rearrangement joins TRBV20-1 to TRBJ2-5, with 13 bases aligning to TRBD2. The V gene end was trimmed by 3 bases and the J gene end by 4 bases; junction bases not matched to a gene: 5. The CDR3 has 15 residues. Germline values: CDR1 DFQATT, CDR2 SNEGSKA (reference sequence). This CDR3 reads CSARALAGGPETQYF. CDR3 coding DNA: TGCAGTGCTAGGGCACTAGCGGGAGGGCCAGAGACCCAGTACTTC.

Written as DNA, the CDR3 is TGTGCCAGCAGTTCAGGGGCGGGCAATCAGCCCCAGCATTTT. This sequence encodes CASSSGAGNQPQHF. V gene TRBV12-3 or TRBV12-4 combines with J gene TRBJ1-5, with D perhaps TRBD1 (6 bases). This CDR3 has 14 amino acids. Trimming shortened V by 4 bases and J by 2 bases, and 9 bases separated the two germline ends.

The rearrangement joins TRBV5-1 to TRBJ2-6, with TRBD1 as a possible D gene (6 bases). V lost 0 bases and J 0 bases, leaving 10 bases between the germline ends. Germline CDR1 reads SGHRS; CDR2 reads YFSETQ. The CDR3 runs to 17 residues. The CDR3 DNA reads TGCGCCAGCAGCTTGGGGACAGCTTCCTCTGGGGCCAACGTCCTGACTTTC. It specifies CASSLGTASSGANVLTF.

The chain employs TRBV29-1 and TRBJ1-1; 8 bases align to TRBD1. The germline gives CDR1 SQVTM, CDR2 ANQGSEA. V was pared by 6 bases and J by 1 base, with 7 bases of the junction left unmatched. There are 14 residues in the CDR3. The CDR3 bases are TGCAGCGTGACCTATGGGACAGGGAACACTGAAGCTTTCTTT. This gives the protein CSVTYGTGNTEAFF. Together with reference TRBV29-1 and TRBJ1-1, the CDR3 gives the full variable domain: SAVISQKPSRDICQRGTSLTIQCQVDSQVTMMFWYRQQPGQSLTLIATANQGSEATYESGFVIDKFPISRPNLTFSTLTVSNMSPEDSSIYLCSVTYGTGNTEAFFGQGTRLTVV.

The CDR3 region is CSARDGRQGSHEQYF. As DNA, the CDR3 is TGCAGTGCTAGAGATGGGCGGCAGGGATCCCACGAGCAGTACTTC. This rearrangement joins TRBV20-1 to TRBJ2-7, with D perhaps matching TRBD1 (5 bases). Trimming took 0 bases from V and 5 from J, leaving 17 bases between them. Germline CDR1 is DFQATT and CDR2 is SNEGSKA (reference sequence). This CDR3 has 15 amino acids.

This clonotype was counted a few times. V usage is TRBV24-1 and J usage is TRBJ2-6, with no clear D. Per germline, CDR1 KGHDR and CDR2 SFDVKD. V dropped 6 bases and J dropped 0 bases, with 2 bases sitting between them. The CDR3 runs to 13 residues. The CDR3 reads CATSPSGANVLTF. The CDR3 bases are TGTGCCACCAGTCCCTCTGGGGCCAACGTCCTGACTTTC.

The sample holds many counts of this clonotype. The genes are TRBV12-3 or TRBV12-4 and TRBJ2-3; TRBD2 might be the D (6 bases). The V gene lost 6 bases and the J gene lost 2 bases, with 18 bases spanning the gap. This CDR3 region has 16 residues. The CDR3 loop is CASSNPRRGNTDTQYF. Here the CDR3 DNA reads TGTGCCAGCAGCAATCCACGGCGGGGAAACACAGATACGCAGTATTTT.

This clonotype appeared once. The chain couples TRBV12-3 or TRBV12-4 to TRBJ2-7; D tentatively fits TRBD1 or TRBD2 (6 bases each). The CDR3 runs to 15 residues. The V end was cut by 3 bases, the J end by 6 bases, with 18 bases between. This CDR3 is CASSFGGGGLGEQYF. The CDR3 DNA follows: TGTGCCAGCAGTTTTGGAGGGGGTGGGCTCGGCGAGCAGTACTTC.

The CDR3 region is CASSRPGMSAGTEAFF. In DNA, the CDR3 is TGTGCCAGCAGCCGACCGGGGATGAGCGCGGGCACTGAAGCTTTCTTT. The V gene is TRBV12-3 or TRBV12-4, the J gene TRBJ1-1; D is unclear. This CDR3 is built from 16 residues. Trimming removed 6 bases at V and 4 bases at J, with 21 bases between.

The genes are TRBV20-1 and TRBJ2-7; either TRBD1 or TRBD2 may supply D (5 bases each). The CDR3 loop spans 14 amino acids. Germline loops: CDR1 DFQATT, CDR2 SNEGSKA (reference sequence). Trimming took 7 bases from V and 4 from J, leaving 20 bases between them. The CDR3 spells CSGDRPLRAYEQYF. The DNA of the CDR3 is TGCAGTGGGGACCGTCCGTTGAGGGCTTACGAGCAGTACTTC.

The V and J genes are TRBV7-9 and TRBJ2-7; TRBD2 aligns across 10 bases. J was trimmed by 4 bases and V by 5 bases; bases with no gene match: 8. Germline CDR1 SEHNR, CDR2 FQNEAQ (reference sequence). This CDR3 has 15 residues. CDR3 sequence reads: CASSTASGSLYEQYF. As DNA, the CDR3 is TGTGCCAGCAGCACAGCTAGCGGGAGTCTGTACGAGCAGTACTTC.

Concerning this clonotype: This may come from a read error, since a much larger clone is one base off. CDR3 protein: CASSSRQGIRETQYF. CDR3 in DNA: TGTGCCAGCAGTTCCCGACAGGGAATAAGAGAGACCCAGTACTTC. The J gene is TRBJ2-5, the V gene TRBV12-3 or TRBV12-4; the match to TRBD1 covers 7 bases. This CDR3 region has 15 residues. With V trimmed by 4 bases and J by 4 bases, 9 bases remained unmatched.

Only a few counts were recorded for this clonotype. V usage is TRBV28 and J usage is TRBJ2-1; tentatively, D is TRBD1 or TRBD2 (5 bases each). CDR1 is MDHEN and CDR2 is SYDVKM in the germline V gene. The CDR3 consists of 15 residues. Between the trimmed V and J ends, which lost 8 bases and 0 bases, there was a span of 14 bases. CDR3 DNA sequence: TGTGCCAGCCTTGGGTGGGGGAGCTCCTACAATGAGCAGTTCTTC. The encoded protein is CASLGWGSSYNEQFF.